The 5 T cell receptor beta chains in this list originate from one sample, sequenced in a study of naive and memory T cell subsets (dated by TCRdb to the late 2010s). Library generation was performed with UMI-ligation and nested PCR. Sequencing relied on an Illumina MiSeq. An equimolar mix of two oligonucleotides covering both TRBC1 and TRBC2 was used as the beta constant-region primer. Four rounds of PCR were used to amplify ligated cDNA, with nested alpha and beta constant-region primers being used together with the SP2 primer. Using fastp at Q25 and MiXCR, TCRdb reprocessed the public reads and kept productive beta chains. CDR3 protein sequences are deduplicated, and each keeps its most common genes and DNA. The sample table contains about 120,000 distinct CDR3 sequences; only one count was recorded for about 36% of them. Approximately 0.88% of the sample rests with the top ten. The material sequenced was central memory CD4+ T cells from blood. Sample cell subset or site, as interpreted from the label and publication: central memory, CD45RA- CD27+. Every receptor here comes from a human donor in good health.

V is TRBV6-5 and J is TRBJ1-1; TRBD1 aligns across 8 bases. V shed 0 bases and J 4 bases; nucleotides not matched to a gene: 4. CDR3 length: 15 residues. Germline V gene data show CDR1 as MNHEY and CDR2 as SVGAGI. CDR3 amino acids: CASSYSITGGTEAFF. In DNA, the CDR3 is TGTGCCAGCAGTTACTCGATAACAGGGGGCACTGAAGCTTTCTTT.

The chain employs TRBV20-1 and TRBJ2-5, with TRBD2 matching over 13 bases. CDR1 DFQATT and CDR2 SNEGSKA come from the germline V gene (reference sequence). This CDR3 region has 14 residues. V lost 4 bases and J lost 2; bases outside the gene matches: 1. CDR3 sequence reads: CSAKLAGGQETQYF. As DNA, the CDR3 is TGCAGTGCTAAACTAGCGGGAGGGCAAGAGACCCAGTACTTC.

This clonotype was recorded at least ten times. The chain links TRBV20-1 to TRBJ2-7; D ambiguous. From germline, CDR1 is DFQATT and CDR2 SNEGSKA (reference sequence). The V end lost 0 bases, the J end lost 0 bases, and 12 bases lay between the germline ends. The CDR3 runs to 15 residues. The CDR3 here is CSARERNLSSYEQYF. Here the CDR3 DNA reads TGCAGTGCTAGAGAACGGAATCTGAGCTCCTACGAGCAGTACTTC.

This clonotype was recorded only once. The chain carries TRBV7-9 and TRBJ2-1, with TRBD2 identical over 10 bases. Germline CDR1 is SEHNR and CDR2 is FQNEAQ (reference sequence). V lost 6 bases to trimming and J lost 5 bases; unmatched junction nucleotides: 7. This CDR3 comprises 15 residues. CDR3 DNA sequence: TGTGCCAGCAGTTTTTATAGCGGGAGGAACAATGAGCAGTTCTTC. As protein: CASSFYSGRNNEQFF.

This chain uses TRBV28 with TRBJ1-1, with 9 bases matching TRBD1. The CDR3 extends over 16 amino acids. Germline V gene lookup returns CDR1 MDHEN and CDR2 SYDVKM. Trimming cost V 5 bases and J 4 bases; bases outside gene matches: 11. Here the CDR3 reads CASSDNMGQGGTEAFF. In nucleotides, the CDR3 is TGTGCCAGCAGTGACAACATGGGACAGGGCGGCACTGAAGCTTTCTTT.